The clone carrying this T cell receptor beta chain has a handful of counts. Its target is unknown. This sample is drawn from a study of cytomegalovirus exposure and HLA in healthy donors. General study points: Immune exposure information available was restricted to CMV serostatus. The productive fraction for most TCR beta V segments was about 87% or about 30% in an earlier analysis.

Nominally healthy donors provided the samples, though records likely missed some immune exposures. This CDR3 comprises 14 residues. Per the germline V gene, CDR1 is SGHVS and CDR2 is FNYEAQ. Trimming shortened V by 0 bases and J by 3 bases, and 7 bases separated the two germline ends. The PCR used 60 Vbeta and 13 Jbeta primers. TCRdb keeps only in-frame clones here, not all; method: immunoSEQ multiplex PCR. The sample includes some 200,000 clones, around 86% seen only once; the top ten take 6.3%. The chain uses TRBV7-6 and TRBJ2-3; D is unresolved. The sample consisted of PBMCs. This TCR came from a man aged 35 to 55 in good health and CMV-seropositive. The DNA for the CDR3 is TGTGCCAGCAGCTTAGCGCCCACAACAGATACGCAGTATTTT. It codes for CASSLAPTTDTQYF.